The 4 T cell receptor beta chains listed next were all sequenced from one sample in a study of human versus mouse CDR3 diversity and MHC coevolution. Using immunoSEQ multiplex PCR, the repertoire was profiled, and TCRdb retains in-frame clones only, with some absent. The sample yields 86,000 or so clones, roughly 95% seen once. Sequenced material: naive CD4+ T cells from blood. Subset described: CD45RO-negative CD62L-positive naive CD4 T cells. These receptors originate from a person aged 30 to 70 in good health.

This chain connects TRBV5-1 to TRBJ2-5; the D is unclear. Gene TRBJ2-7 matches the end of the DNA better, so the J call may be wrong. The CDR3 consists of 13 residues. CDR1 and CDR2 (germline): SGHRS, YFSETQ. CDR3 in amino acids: CASSLGTNYEQYF. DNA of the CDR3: TGCGCCAGCAGCTTGGGAACAAACTACGAGCAGTACTTC.

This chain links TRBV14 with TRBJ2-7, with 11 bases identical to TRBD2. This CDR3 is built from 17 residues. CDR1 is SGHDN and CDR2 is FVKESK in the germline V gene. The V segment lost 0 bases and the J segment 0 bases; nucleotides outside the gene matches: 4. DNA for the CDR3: TGTGCCAGCAGCCAAGAGGCGCTAGCGGGAGGCTCCTACGAGCAGTACTTC. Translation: CASSQEALAGGSYEQYF.

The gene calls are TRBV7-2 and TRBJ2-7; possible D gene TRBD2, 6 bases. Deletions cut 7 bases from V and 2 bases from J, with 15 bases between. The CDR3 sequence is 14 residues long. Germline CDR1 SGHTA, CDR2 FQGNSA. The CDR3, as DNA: TGTGCCAGCACCGAGAGGTGGGGGGCCTACGAGCAGTACTTC. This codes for CASTERWGAYEQYF.

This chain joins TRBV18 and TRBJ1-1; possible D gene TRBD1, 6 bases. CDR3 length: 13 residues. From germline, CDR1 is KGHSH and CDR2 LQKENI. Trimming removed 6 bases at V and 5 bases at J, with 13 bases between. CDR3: CASSIGGWTEAFF. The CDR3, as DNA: TGTGCCAGCTCCATAGGGGGATGGACTGAAGCTTTCTTT.